Below are 3 T cell receptor beta chains sequenced from a single sample in a study of cytomegalovirus exposure and HLA in healthy donors. PCR involved 60 Vbeta and 13 Jbeta primers. Using immunoSEQ multiplex PCR, the repertoire was profiled, and TCRdb retains in-frame clones only, with some absent. The table records around 140,000 clones, roughly 60% of them present only once. The sequencing sample was made of PBMCs. The receptors stem from a woman in her thirties or forties in good health and CMV-seronegative.

This chain connects TRBV7-3 to TRBJ2-2, with D perhaps TRBD1 (5 bases). Per germline, CDR1 SGHTA and CDR2 FQGTGA. The CDR3 covers 14 residues. The V end was cut by 5 bases, the J end by 6 bases, with 13 bases between. The CDR3 loop is CASSQISGSGELFF. CDR3 in DNA: TGTGCCAGCAGCCAAATATCAGGGTCCGGGGAGCTGTTTTTT.

This clone was detected only a few times. The chain recombines TRBV11-3 with TRBJ2-3, with D tentatively TRBD1 (6 bases). Between the trimmed V and J ends, which lost 5 bases and 4 bases, there was a span of 19 bases. The V gene's germline CDR1 is SGHNT and CDR2 YENEEA. The CDR3 spans 16 residues. The CDR3 loop is CASSPSRGPGADTQYF. The CDR3 nucleotides are TGTGCCAGCAGCCCGTCCAGGGGACCCGGCGCAGATACGCAGTATTTT.

This chain uses TRBV27 with TRBJ1-4, with 8 bases aligning to TRBD1. CDR1 and CDR2 (germline): MNHEY, SMNVEV (reference sequence). The CDR3 runs to 16 residues. J lost 8 bases, V lost 5 bases, and 13 bases had no gene match. The CDR3 coding sequence is TGTGCCAGCAGTCCGGCCTCCTGGACAGGGATCGAAAAACTGTTTTTT. Protein sequence: CASSPASWTGIEKLFF.